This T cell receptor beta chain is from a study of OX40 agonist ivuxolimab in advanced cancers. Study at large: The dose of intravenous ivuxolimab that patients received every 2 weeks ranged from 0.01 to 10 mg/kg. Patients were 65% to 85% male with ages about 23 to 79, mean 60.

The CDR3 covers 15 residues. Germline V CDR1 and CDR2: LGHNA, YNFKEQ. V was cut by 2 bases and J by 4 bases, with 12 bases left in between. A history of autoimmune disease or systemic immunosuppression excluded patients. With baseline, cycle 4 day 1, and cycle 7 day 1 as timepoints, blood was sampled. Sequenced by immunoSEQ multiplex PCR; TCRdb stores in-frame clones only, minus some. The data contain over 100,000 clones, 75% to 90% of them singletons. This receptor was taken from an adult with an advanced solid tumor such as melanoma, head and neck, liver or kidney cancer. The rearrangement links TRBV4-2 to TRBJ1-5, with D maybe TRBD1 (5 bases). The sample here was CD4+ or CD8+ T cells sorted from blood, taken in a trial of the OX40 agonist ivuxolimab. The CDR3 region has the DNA TGTGCCAGCAGCCAACTCACAGGCCTAAATCAGCCCCAGCATTTT. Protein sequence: CASSQLTGLNQPQHF.